The TCR beta chain under discussion was sequenced for a study of human T cells and chemical hapten exposure. This clonotype was seen a few times. The time point: patch test 3, about 24 weeks after DPC sensitization. As for treatment: therapeutic diphenylcyclopropenone sensitization with weekly scalp DPC. TCRdb reprocessed the RACE reads with MiXCR, giving one entry per CDR3 protein. This table has 90,000 to 110,000 distinct CDR3 sequences, 30% to 35% appearing once. Germline CDR1 and CDR2: SEHNR and FQNEAQ (reference sequence). V was cut by 4 bases and J by 0 bases, with 13 bases left in between. The CDR3 length is 16 residues.

The material sequenced was whole blood, taken in connection with sensitization to the hapten diphenylcyclopropenone (DPC). V is TRBV7-9 and J is TRBJ1-3; the D is unclear. This TCR derives from a man between 35 and 55 years old with alopecia areata. Some clones in this sample may be carry-over from other donors' samples. CDR3 sequence reads: CASSSHRADSGNTIYF. In DNA form, the CDR3 reads TGTGCCAGCAGCTCTCACCGGGCCGACTCTGGAAACACCATATATTTT.